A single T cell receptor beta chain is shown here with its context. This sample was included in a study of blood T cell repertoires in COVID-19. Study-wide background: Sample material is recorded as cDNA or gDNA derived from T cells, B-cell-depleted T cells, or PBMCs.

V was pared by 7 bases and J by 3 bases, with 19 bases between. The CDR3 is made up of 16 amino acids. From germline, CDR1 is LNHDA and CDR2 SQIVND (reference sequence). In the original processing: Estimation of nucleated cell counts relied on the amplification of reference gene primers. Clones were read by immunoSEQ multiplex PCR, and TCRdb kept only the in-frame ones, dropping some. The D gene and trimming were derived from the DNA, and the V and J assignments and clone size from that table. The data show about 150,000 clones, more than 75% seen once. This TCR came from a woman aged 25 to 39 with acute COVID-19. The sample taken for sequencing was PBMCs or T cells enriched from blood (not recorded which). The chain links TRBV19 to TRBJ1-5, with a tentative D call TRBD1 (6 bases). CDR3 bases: TGTGCCAGTAACCCGAGGACAGAATACAACAATCAGCCCCAGCATTTT. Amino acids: CASNPRTEYNNQPQHF.